The T cell receptor (beta chain) described here comes from a study of technical replicates of blood from a few donors. Assay used: immunoSEQ multiplex PCR; TCRdb lists only in-frame clones, some missing. The table shows approximately 82,000 clones, with 85% to 95% occurring only once. V shed 0 bases and J shed 0 bases, with 6 bases lying between them. This CDR3 comprises 14 residues. Germline CDR1 LNHNV, CDR2 YYDKDF (reference sequence). What was sequenced was T cells isolated from PBMCs. The chain combines TRBV15 with TRBJ2-7; weak D call: TRBD2 (5 bases). This sequence originates from a human donor in good health. The CDR3 sequence is CATSRETTSYEQYF. CDR3 in DNA: TGTGCCACCAGCAGAGAGACTACCTCCTACGAGCAGTACTTC.